The source of this TCR beta chain is a study of Graves' ophthalmopathy and Graves' hyperthyroidism. CDR1 and CDR2 (germline): LGHNA, YNFKEQ. CDR3 length: 15 residues. The germline V and J ends were trimmed by 4 bases and 5 bases, with 14 bases remaining between them. A few counts support this clonotype. The antigen remains undetermined. Transcripts of RNA were the source for amplifying TCR beta CDR3 regions. An initial RT-PCR round employing HTBI primers preceded a second-round multiplex PCR. TCRdb re-analysed the multiplex PCR reads in MiXCR, keeping a single row per CDR3 protein. The repertoire includes about 500,000 distinct CDR3 sequences, roughly 14% of them detected once, and roughly 9.8% sits in the top ten. The study, taken as a whole, reports: Most thyroid clonotypes with frequency above 0.001 were detected in blood too.

Enrollment excluded any patients with other autoimmune diseases, uncontrolled infections, pregnancy or lactation. The chain carries TRBV4-2 and TRBJ2-2; a possible D gene is TRBD1 (6 bases). This TCR came from a woman aged 25 to 45 with Graves' ophthalmopathy. The material sequenced was blood. The CDR3 DNA sequence: TGTGCCAGCAGCCTGTGGTCAGGGGAGACCGGGGAGCTGTTTTTT. It codes for CASSLWSGETGELFF.